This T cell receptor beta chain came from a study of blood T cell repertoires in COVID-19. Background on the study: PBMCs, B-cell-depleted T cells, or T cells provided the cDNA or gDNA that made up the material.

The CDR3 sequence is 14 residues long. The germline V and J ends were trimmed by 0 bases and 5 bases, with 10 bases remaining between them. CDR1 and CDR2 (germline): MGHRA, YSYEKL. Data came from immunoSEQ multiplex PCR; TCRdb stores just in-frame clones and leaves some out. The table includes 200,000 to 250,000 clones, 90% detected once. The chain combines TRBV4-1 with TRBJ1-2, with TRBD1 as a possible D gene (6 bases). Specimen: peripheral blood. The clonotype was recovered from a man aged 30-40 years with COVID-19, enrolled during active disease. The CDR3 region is CASSQDRGGYGYTF. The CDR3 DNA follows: TGCGCCAGCAGCCAAGATCGAGGGGGTTATGGCTACACCTTC.